The 17 T cell receptor beta chains below were found in one sample sequenced in a study of shared clonotypes between healthy human individuals. Selected positively for CCR7 and CD45RO-negative, naive CD8 cells excluded terminally differentiated effector memory CD45RA+ cells. TCRdb's table, derived via immunoSEQ multiplex PCR, lists solely in-frame clones and lacks some. The sample yields roughly 600,000 clones, about 98% seen once. Sequencing was carried out using naive CD8+ T cells sorted from blood. The receptors were sampled from a man younger than 40 in good health.

The V and J genes are TRBV29-1 and TRBJ2-7, with D tentatively TRBD1 or TRBD2 (5 bases each). Between the trimmed V and J ends, which lost 7 bases and 2 bases, there was a span of 15 bases. CDR3 size: 13 residues. Germline-derived CDR1 and CDR2 are SQVTM and ANQGSEA. In DNA, the CDR3 is TGCAGCGGTATACAGCGGACAACCTACGAGCAGTACTTC. Translating it yields CSGIQRTTYEQYF.

V is TRBV28 and J is TRBJ2-3; tentative D call: TRBD2 (6 bases). Trimming pared 8 bases from V and 8 bases from J, leaving 17 bases between. Germline V lookup: CDR1 MDHEN, CDR2 SYDVKM. The CDR3 runs to 13 residues. CDR3 nucleotide sequence: TGTGCCAGCCTGCGGGACGCCGGCGCTACGCAGTATTTT. Its protein product is CASLRDAGATQYF.

The chain combines TRBV7-6 with TRBJ1-3, with TRBD1 as a possible D gene (6 bases). V was pared by 4 bases and J by 4 bases, with 14 bases between. Germline values: CDR1 SGHVS, CDR2 FNYEAQ. CDR3 length: 15 residues. The CDR3 reads CASSSYRDPGNTIYF. CDR3 nucleotides: TGTGCCAGCAGCTCCTACAGGGACCCGGGAAACACCATATATTTT.

The gene calls are TRBV4-1 and TRBJ2-7; no clear D gene. V lost 6 bases and J 1 base, leaving 7 bases between the germline ends. Germline V gene data show CDR1 as MGHRA and CDR2 as YSYEKL. The CDR3 length is 12 residues. The CDR3 DNA reads as TGCGCCAGCAGTGGCAGGTCCTACGAGCAGTACTTC. This sequence encodes CASSGRSYEQYF.

V usage is TRBV11-2 and J usage is TRBJ2-7; D unclear. Trimming removed 2 bases at V and 3 bases at J, with 8 bases between. Looked up from germline, CDR1 is SGHAT and CDR2 is FQNNGV. The CDR3 totals 13 residues. The CDR3, as DNA: TGTGCCAGCAGCTTAAACCCACGCTACGAGCAGTACTTC. Translation gives CASSLNPRYEQYF.

With respect to this clone: An end of the junction differs from the germline gene, which may be a read error. The chain has TRBV18 and TRBJ2-7, with 7 bases matching TRBD2. The germline CDR1 and CDR2 sequences are KGHSH and LQKENI. This CDR3 is built from 15 residues. DNA of the CDR3: TGTGCCAGCTCACCACGTGCGGGAGTTTCCTTCGAGCAGTACTTC. It codes for CASSPRAGVSFEQYF.

Here the CDR3 DNA reads TGCGCCAGCAGCTTGTACCCGGGACAGACAGCTTATGGCTACACCTTC. It yields the protein CASSLYPGQTAYGYTF. This chain connects TRBV5-1 to TRBJ1-2; 7 nucleotides line up with TRBD1. Germline trimming cut 1 base from V and 5 bases from J; bases unmatched to any gene: 11. Looked up from germline, CDR1 is SGHRS and CDR2 is YFSETQ. The CDR3 is 16 residues long.

CDR3: CASSFSPGGNQPQHF. CDR3 in DNA: TGTGCCAGCAGTTTCTCTCCCGGCGGCAATCAGCCCCAGCATTTT. The chain recombines TRBV28 with TRBJ1-5; unclear D gene. Germline lookup yields CDR1 MDHEN and CDR2 SYDVKM. This CDR3 spans 15 amino acids. Trimming left V 3 bases short and J 2 bases short, with 11 bases between.

This chain uses TRBV5-5 with TRBJ1-1; TRBD1 is a possible D gene (5 bases). V was cut by 0 bases and J by 4 bases, with 10 bases left in between. Per germline, CDR1 SGHKS and CDR2 YYEKEE (reference sequence). The CDR3 consists of 14 residues. CDR3 sequence reads: CASSLDGGTTEAFF. CDR3 in DNA: TGTGCCAGCAGCTTGGATGGGGGAACCACTGAAGCTTTCTTT.

V gene TRBV6-5 combines with J gene TRBJ2-7, with TRBD1 matching over 12 bases. Germline-derived CDR1 and CDR2 are MNHEY and SVGAGI. V dropped 8 bases and J dropped 3; count of bases not matched to a gene: 5. The CDR3 has 14 amino acids. For the CDR3, the DNA is TGTGCCAGCTTGGGGACAGGGGGCAGCTACGAGCAGTACTTC. It specifies CASLGTGGSYEQYF.

This clone was picked up one time. CDR3: CSVRPGQGYEQYF. The CDR3 coding sequence is TGCAGCGTGCGTCCGGGACAGGGCTACGAGCAGTACTTC. This chain connects TRBV29-1 to TRBJ2-7; 9 bases are a match to TRBD1. Trimming removed 6 bases from V and 3 bases from J; junction bases left unmatched: 6. The CDR3 is 13 amino acids. CDR1 is SQVTM and CDR2 is ANQGSEA in the germline V gene.

This clone was counted a single time. This sequence joins TRBV7-9 and TRBJ2-3; 7 bases line up with TRBD2. The CDR3 runs 15 residues. V was clipped by 5 bases and J by 2 bases; unmatched bases: 7. Germline values: CDR1 SEHNR, CDR2 FQNEAQ (reference sequence). Here the CDR3 DNA reads TGTGCCAGCAGCCCACCGACTAGCCTCACAGATACGCAGTATTTT. This translates into CASSPPTSLTDTQYF.

The rearrangement uses TRBV9 and TRBJ2-7; 7 positions agree with TRBD1. V trimming: 4 bases; J trimming: 3 bases; junction bases outside the gene matches: 10. CDR1 SGDLS and CDR2 YYNGEE come from the germline V gene. The CDR3 contains 15 residues. Here the CDR3 reads CASSPTGQLNYEQYF. The CDR3 DNA is TGTGCCAGCAGCCCTACGGGACAGCTAAACTACGAGCAGTACTTC.

The rearrangement links TRBV6-5 to TRBJ1-5, with 8 bases identical to TRBD1. CDR3 size: 16 residues. V trimming: 2 bases; J trimming: 6 bases; junction bases outside the gene matches: 9. In germline, CDR1 is MNHEY, CDR2 SVGAGI. CDR3: CASSYGPGGAGQPQHF. DNA of the CDR3: TGTGCCAGCAGTTACGGTCCAGGGGGCGCGGGTCAGCCCCAGCATTTT.

Regarding this clone: This CDR3 is also generated by other DNA sequences in the sample. This chain's CDR3 is CASSLFPNEQFF. CDR3 nucleotide sequence: TGTGCCAGCAGTTTATTCCCAAATGAGCAGTTCTTC. The V and J genes are TRBV28 and TRBJ2-1; D is undetermined. CDR1 is MDHEN, CDR2 SYDVKM, per germline. The CDR3 totals 12 residues. The ends were cut back, 1 base at V and 7 bases at J, with 5 bases in the middle.

Here the CDR3 DNA reads TGTGCCAGCAGCCCCTGGGTAGCGGAGACCTACGAGCAGTACTTC. This sequence encodes CASSPWVAETYEQYF. J is TRBJ2-7 and V is TRBV7-9; D is possibly TRBD2 (6 bases). The V end was cut by 5 bases, the J end by 2 bases, with 16 bases between. The length of the CDR3 is 15 residues. CDR1 and CDR2 from the germline V gene are SEHNR and FQNEAQ (reference sequence). Full variable domain (missing parts from reference TRBV7-9 and TRBJ2-7): DTGVSQNPRHKITKRGQNVTFRCDPISEHNRLYWYRQTLGQGPEFLTYFQNEAQLEKSRLLSDRFSAERPKGSFSTLEIQRTEQGDSAMYLCASSPWVAETYEQYFGPGTRLTVT.

The gene calls are TRBV5-5 and TRBJ2-3, with 7 bases that match TRBD2. V gave up 1 base and J gave up 1 base; unmatched junction bases: 6. CDR1 is SGHKS and CDR2 is YYEKEE in the germline V gene (reference sequence). The CDR3 contains 16 residues. This CDR3 reads CASSLYGLAGTDTQYF. In DNA form, the CDR3 reads TGTGCCAGCAGCTTGTACGGGCTAGCGGGCACAGATACGCAGTATTTT. Full variable domain (rest looked up from reference TRBV5-5 and TRBJ2-3): DAGVTQSPTHLIKTRGQQVTLRCSPISGHKSVSWYQQVLGQGPQFIFQYYEKEERGRGNFPDRFSARQFPNYSSELNVNALLLGDSALYLCASSLYGLAGTDTQYFGPGTRLTVL.